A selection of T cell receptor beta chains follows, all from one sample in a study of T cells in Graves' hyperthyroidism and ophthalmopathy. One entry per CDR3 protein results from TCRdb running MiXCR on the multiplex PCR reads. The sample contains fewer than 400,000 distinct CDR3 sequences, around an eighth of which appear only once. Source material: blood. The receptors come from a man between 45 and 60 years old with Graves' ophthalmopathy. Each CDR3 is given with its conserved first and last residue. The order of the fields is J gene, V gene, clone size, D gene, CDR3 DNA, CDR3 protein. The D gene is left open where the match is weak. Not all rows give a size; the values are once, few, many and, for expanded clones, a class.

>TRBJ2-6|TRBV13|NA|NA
TGTGCCAGCAGCTTAGGCCGCCTCAGGAGTCTTTCTGGGGCCAACGTCCTGACTTTC
CASSLGRLRSLSGANVLTF
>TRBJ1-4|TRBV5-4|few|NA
TGTGCCAGCAGCAAAGACGGTGCAACTAATGAAAAACTGTTTTTT
CASSKDGATNEKLFF
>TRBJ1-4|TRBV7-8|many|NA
TGTGCCAGCAGCTTAGCTTGGGGGCAGAATGAAAAACTGTTTTTT
CASSLAWGQNEKLFF
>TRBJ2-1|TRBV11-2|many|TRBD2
TGTGCCAGCAGCTTATCGGGACTAGCAAGCTCCTACAATGAGCAGTTCTTC
CASSLSGLASSYNEQFF
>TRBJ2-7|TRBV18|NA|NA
TGTGCCAGCTCACCACGGGACTCCCCTGTCGGCTACGAGCAGTACTTC
CASSPRDSPVGYEQYF
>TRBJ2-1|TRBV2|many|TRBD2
TGTGCCAGCACTATCAGGACTAGCGGATACAATGAGCAGTTCTTC
CASTIRTSGYNEQFF
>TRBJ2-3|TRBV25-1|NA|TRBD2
TGTGCCAGCAGTGAATCGCACCATGTCCTAGCGGGGAACACAGATACGCAGTATTTT
CASSESHHVLAGNTDTQYF
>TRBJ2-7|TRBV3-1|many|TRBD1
TGTGCCAGCAGGCAACGACAGGGGGCAGACTACGAGCAGTACTTC
CASRQRQGADYEQYF
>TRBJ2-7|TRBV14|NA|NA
TGTGCCAGCAGCCCCATCTCCTACGAGCAGTACTTC
CASSPISYEQYF
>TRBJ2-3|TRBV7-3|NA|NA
TGTGCCAGCAGCCGGGACCCCCAGGATACGCAGTATTTT
CASSRDPQDTQYF
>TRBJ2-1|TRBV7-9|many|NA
TGTGCCAGCAGACCCAAGGGGGTCTCACAATCCGAGCAGTTCTTC
CASRPKGVSQSEQFF
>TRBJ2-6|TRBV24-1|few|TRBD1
TGTGCCACCAGTGATACAGGGGACGGGGCCAACGTCCTGACTTTC
CATSDTGDGANVLTF
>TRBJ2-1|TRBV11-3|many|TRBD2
TGTGCCAGCAGCTGGGGCCTTGACCCGCGGGGGGTGGATGAGCAGTTCTTC
CASSWGLDPRGVDEQFF
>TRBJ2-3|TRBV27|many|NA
TGTGCCAGCAGGAAACAAGCTAGCACAGATACGCAGTATTTT
CASRKQASTDTQYF
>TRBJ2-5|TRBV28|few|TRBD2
TGTGCCAGCAGCGCACTAGCGGGAGGAATTGAGACCCAGTACTTC
CASSALAGGIETQYF
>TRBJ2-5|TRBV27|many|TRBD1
TGTGCCACTCGTGCCTGGGGACAGCCGATACAAGAGACCCAGTACTTC
CATRAWGQPIQETQYF
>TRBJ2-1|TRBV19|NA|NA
TGTGCCAGTAGTAGAACCGGCAATGATCAGTTCTTC
CASSRTGNDQFF
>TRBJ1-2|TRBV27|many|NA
TGTGCCAGCAGTGAGGGGGTCAGGTATGGCTACACCTTC
CASSEGVRYGYTF
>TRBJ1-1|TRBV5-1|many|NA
TGCGCCAGCAGCTCAGGGACGGACGAAGCTTTCTTT
CASSSGTDEAFF
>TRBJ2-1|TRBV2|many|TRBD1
TGTGCCAGCAGTGACCCGGGACAGGGGGCTTTCAATGAGCAGTTCTTC
CASSDPGQGAFNEQFF
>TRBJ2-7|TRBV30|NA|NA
TGTGCCTGGAGTGTCGGAGGGGTTGGGTACGAGCAGTACTTC
CAWSVGGVGYEQYF
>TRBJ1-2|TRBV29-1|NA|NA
TGCAGCGTTGCTCAGGATGGCTACACCTTC
CSVAQDGYTF
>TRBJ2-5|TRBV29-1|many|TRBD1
TGCAGCGTTGGTCTGTTCGTGGGGACAGGGCAAGAGACCCAGTACTTC
CSVGLFVGTGQETQYF
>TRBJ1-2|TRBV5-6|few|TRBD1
TGTGCCAGCACCGGACAGGGTAACTATGGCTACACCTTC
CASTGQGNYGYTF
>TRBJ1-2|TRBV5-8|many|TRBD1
TGTGCCAGCAGCTGGGGACAGGGAGTAGCTAACTATGGCTACACCTTC
CASSWGQGVANYGYTF
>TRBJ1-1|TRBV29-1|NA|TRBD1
TGCAGCGTTGAGGGAGGGAAGGGGACAGGGGGCAAGGCTGAAGCTTTCTTT
CSVEGGKGTGGKAEAFF
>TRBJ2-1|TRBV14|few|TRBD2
TGTGCCAGCAGCGAATTAGCGGGAGCTCACAATGAGCAGTTCTTC
CASSELAGAHNEQFF
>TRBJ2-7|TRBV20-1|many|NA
TGCAGTGCTAGAGATCGGATTAGCGGAGCCTACGAGCAGTACTTC
CSARDRISGAYEQYF
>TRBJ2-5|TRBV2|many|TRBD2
TGTGCCAGCAGTGAAGTATACTCGGGGGAGGGCGGAGCGGGTCAGCAAGAGACCCAGTACTTC
CASSEVYSGEGGAGQQETQYF
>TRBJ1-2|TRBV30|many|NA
TGTGCCTGGAGTAACCAAATGGACTATGGCTACACCTTC
CAWSNQMDYGYTF
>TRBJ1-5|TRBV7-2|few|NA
TGTGCCAGCAGCTTAATAAGAAGCAATCAGCCCCAGCATTTT
CASSLIRSNQPQHF
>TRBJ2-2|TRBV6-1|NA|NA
TGTGCCAGCAGTGAATTCCCAGGGAGCAACACCGGGGAGCTGTTTTTT
CASSEFPGSNTGELFF
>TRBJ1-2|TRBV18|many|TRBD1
TGTGCCAGCTCACCCGGACAGGATAACTATGGCTACACCTTC
CASSPGQDNYGYTF